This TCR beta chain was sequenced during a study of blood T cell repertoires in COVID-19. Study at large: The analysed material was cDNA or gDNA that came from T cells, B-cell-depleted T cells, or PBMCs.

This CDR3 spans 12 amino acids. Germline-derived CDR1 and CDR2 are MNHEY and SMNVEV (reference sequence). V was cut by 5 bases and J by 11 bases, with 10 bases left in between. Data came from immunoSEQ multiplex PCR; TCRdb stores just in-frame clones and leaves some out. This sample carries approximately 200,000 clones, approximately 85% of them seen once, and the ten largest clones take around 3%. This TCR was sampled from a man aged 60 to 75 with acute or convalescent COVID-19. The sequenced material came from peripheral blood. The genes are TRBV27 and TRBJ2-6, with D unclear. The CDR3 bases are TGTGCCAGCAGTCCGTATAGTTACGTCCTGACTTTC. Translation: CASSPYSYVLTF.